The rows below give T cell receptor beta chains drawn from one sample of a study of T cells in Graves' hyperthyroidism and ophthalmopathy. TCRdb re-called the multiplex PCR reads with MiXCR, one entry per CDR3 protein. The sample carries 700,000 to 850,000 distinct CDR3 sequences, approximately 40% recorded once. The source material was blood. These receptors were collected from a woman between 40 and 55 years old with Graves' hyperthyroidism. The CDR3 runs from the conserved cysteine through the conserved F or W. D genes are given only for firm matches. Clone size is shown for a subset of rows, as once, few, many or a class of expanded clone.

size: -; D: -; J: TRBJ1-2; V: TRBV9; CDR3: CARDPGARNYGYTF; DNA: TGTGCTAGAGATCCGGGGGCGAGAAACTATGGCTACACCTTC
size: many; D: -; J: TRBJ2-6; V: TRBV5-6; CDR3: CASSPVSSGANVLTF; DNA: TGTGCCAGCAGCCCTGTGAGTTCAGGGGCCAACGTCCTGACTTTC
size: many; D: -; J: TRBJ1-2; V: TRBV29-1; CDR3: CSVERGAPDGYTF; DNA: TGCAGCGTTGAACGAGGGGCACCCGATGGCTACACCTTC
size: -; D: -; J: TRBJ1-1; V: TRBV6-5; CDR3: CASRTIQGRTEAFF; DNA: TGTGCCAGCAGGACGATACAGGGTCGCACTGAAGCTTTCTTT
size: many; D: -; J: TRBJ2-7; V: TRBV29-1; CDR3: CSVEGRGDEQYF; DNA: TGCAGCGTTGAGGGCAGGGGAGACGAGCAGTACTTC
size: -; D: TRBD2; J: TRBJ2-2; V: TRBV7-2; CDR3: CASSLFLAGAANTGELFF; DNA: TGTGCCAGCAGCTTATTTCTAGCGGGAGCAGCGAACACCGGGGAGCTGTTTTTT
size: many; D: -; J: TRBJ1-1; V: TRBV2; CDR3: CASSNAPNTEAFF; DNA: TGTGCCAGCAGTAACGCACCCAACACTGAAGCTTTCTTT
size: -; D: TRBD1; J: TRBJ2-7; V: TRBV7-2; CDR3: CASSGEGAGVHEQYF; DNA: TGTGCCAGCAGCGGAGAGGGGGCGGGCGTACACGAGCAGTACTTC
size: many; D: -; J: TRBJ1-2; V: TRBV10-1; CDR3: CASSESQFYGYTF; DNA: TGCGCCAGCAGTGAGTCCCAATTCTATGGCTACACCTTC
size: -; D: TRBD2; J: TRBJ2-5; V: TRBV7-9; CDR3: CASSLVPSGEQETQYF; DNA: TGTGCCAGCAGCTTAGTACCTAGCGGGGAGCAAGAGACCCAGTACTTC
size: -; D: -; J: TRBJ1-1; V: TRBV3-1; CDR3: CASSPLSNTEAFF; DNA: TGTGCCAGCAGCCCCCTTTCTAACACTGAAGCTTTCTTT
size: many; D: -; J: TRBJ1-6; V: TRBV15; CDR3: CATSRYNSPLHF; DNA: TGTGCCACCAGCAGGTATAATTCACCCCTCCACTTT
size: few; D: -; J: TRBJ2-2; V: TRBV10-3; CDR3: CASSYSRRTGELFF; DNA: TGTGCCAGCAGTTACTCGAGACGTACCGGGGAGCTGTTTTTT
size: -; D: -; J: TRBJ1-2; V: TRBV20-1; CDR3: CSARDRLGSRNRVEGYTF; DNA: TGCAGTGCTAGAGATCGTTTGGGATCTCGGAACAGGGTTGAGGGCTACACCTTC
size: -; D: -; J: TRBJ1-2; V: TRBV15; CDR3: CASSEQNHYGYTF; DNA: TGTGCCAGCAGCGAACAGAACCACTATGGCTACACCTTC
size: many; D: -; J: TRBJ1-5; V: TRBV19; CDR3: CASSIPGSRQPQHF; DNA: TGTGCCAGTAGTATTCCAGGGTCTCGTCAGCCCCAGCATTTT
size: -; D: TRBD1; J: TRBJ1-5; V: TRBV12-3/TRBV12-4; CDR3: CASSWQGGNQPQHF; DNA: TGTGCCAGCAGTTGGCAGGGGGGTAATCAGCCCCAGCATTTT
size: many; D: -; J: TRBJ1-2; V: TRBV24-1; CDR3: CATSDTGTDYGYTF; DNA: TGTGCCACCAGTGACACGGGAACTGACTATGGCTACACCTTC
size: many; D: -; J: TRBJ1-6; V: TRBV4-3; CDR3: CASSQDKGMNSPLHF; DNA: TGCGCCAGCAGCCAAGATAAGGGGATGAATTCACCCCTCCACTTT
size: -; D: -; J: TRBJ1-4; V: TRBV5-4; CDR3: CASSLGRGLFEKLFF; DNA: TGTGCCAGCAGCTTGGGAAGGGGGTTGTTCGAAAAACTGTTTTTT
size: -; D: -; J: TRBJ2-2; V: TRBV10-3; CDR3: CASSYEPGDTGELFF; DNA: TGTGCCAGCAGTTACGAGCCGGGGGACACCGGGGAGCTGTTTTTT
size: few; D: -; J: TRBJ2-7; V: TRBV18; CDR3: CASSPRYNYEQYF; DNA: TGTGCCAGCTCACCACGTTACAACTACGAGCAGTACTTC
size: -; D: TRBD2; J: TRBJ2-3; V: TRBV5-4; CDR3: CASSRGGPTDTQYF; DNA: TGTGCCAGCAGCCGCGGGGGGCCCACAGATACGCAGTATTTT
size: -; D: -; J: TRBJ1-1; V: TRBV4-1; CDR3: CASSPLLENTEAFF; DNA: TGCGCCAGCAGCCCATTACTCGAGAACACTGAAGCTTTCTTT
size: few; D: -; J: TRBJ2-2; V: TRBV5-1; CDR3: CASSQDDEGFRELFF; DNA: TGCGCCAGCAGCCAGGATGATGAGGGGTTCCGGGAGCTGTTTTTT
size: -; D: TRBD1; J: TRBJ2-5; V: TRBV10-3; CDR3: CASSYKGATQCF; DNA: TGTGCCAGCAGTTACAAGGGGGCGACCCAGTGCTTC
size: -; D: TRBD1; J: TRBJ1-2; V: TRBV6-2/TRBV6-3; CDR3: CASNMRTGTGENGYTF; DNA: TGTGCCAGCAATATGAGGACCGGGACAGGGGAAAATGGCTACACCTTC
size: many; D: -; J: TRBJ2-7; V: TRBV19; CDR3: CASSSGGGPYEQYF; DNA: TGTGCCAGTAGTTCCGGAGGGGGGCCCTACGAGCAGTACTTC
size: few; D: -; J: TRBJ2-7; V: TRBV4-3; CDR3: CASSQDGGTSYEQYF; DNA: TGCGCCAGCAGCCAAGATGGGGGGACCTCCTACGAGCAGTACTTC
size: many; D: -; J: TRBJ1-6; V: TRBV20-1; CDR3: CSASPRGTYSPLHF; DNA: TGCAGTGCTAGTCCCAGGGGCACGTATTCACCCCTCCACTTT
size: -; D: -; J: TRBJ2-1; V: TRBV7-2; CDR3: CASSLEADRYNEQFF; DNA: TGTGCCAGCAGCTTAGAAGCAGATCGCTACAATGAGCAGTTCTTC
size: many; D: TRBD2; J: TRBJ2-7; V: TRBV7-2; CDR3: CASSFTGTSGGLSYEQYF; DNA: TGTGCCAGCAGCTTCACCGGGACTAGCGGGGGCCTATCCTACGAGCAGTACTTC
size: -; D: -; J: TRBJ1-1; V: TRBV6-4; CDR3: CASRGAVNTEAFF; DNA: TGTGCCAGCAGGGGGGCAGTGAACACTGAAGCTTTCTTT
size: many; D: -; J: TRBJ1-2; V: TRBV2; CDR3: CASTRDITGYTF; DNA: TGTGCCAGCACTAGGGACATTACAGGCTACACCTTC
size: -; D: -; J: TRBJ2-7; V: TRBV10-1; CDR3: CALDAYEQYF; DNA: TGCGCCCTGGATGCCTACGAGCAGTACTTC
size: many; D: TRBD1; J: TRBJ2-7; V: TRBV14; CDR3: CASSRGQGREQYF; DNA: TGTGCCAGCAGCCGAGGACAGGGGCGCGAGCAGTACTTC
size: many; D: -; J: TRBJ2-7; V: TRBV7-8; CDR3: CASSRRTELYEQYF; DNA: TGTGCCAGCAGCAGACGGACAGAGCTCTACGAGCAGTACTTC
size: -; D: TRBD1; J: TRBJ1-2; V: TRBV4-3; CDR3: CASSQGDRVGYTF; DNA: TGCGCCAGCAGCCAGGGGGACAGGGTTGGCTACACCTTC
size: -; D: -; J: TRBJ2-7; V: TRBV6-6; CDR3: CASSQQLGRTYEQYF; DNA: TGTGCCAGCAGTCAACAACTCGGCCGGACCTACGAGCAGTACTTC
size: many; D: -; J: TRBJ2-7; V: TRBV7-9; CDR3: CASSLGSSEQYF; DNA: TGTGCCAGCAGCCTTGGGTCCTCCGAGCAGTACTTC
size: once; D: TRBD2; J: TRBJ2-2; V: TRBV7-9; CDR3: CASSQDWAGGAYELFF; DNA: TGCGCCAGCAGCCAAGATTGGGCGGGAGGCGCCTACGAGCTGTTTTTT